Below are 3 T cell receptor beta chains sequenced from a single sample in a study of neurological immune-mediated disorders. Time point meaning: technical triplicate 2. TCRdb called the 5' RACE reads again in MiXCR, with one record for every CDR3 protein. The table includes roughly 30,000 distinct CDR3 sequences, about an eighth detected once. The sample was CD4+ T cells from blood. Receptors originate from a female donor with HTLV-1-associated myelopathy (HAM/TSP).

This clonotype was picked up many times. This sequence joins TRBV7-9 and TRBJ2-5, with D maybe TRBD2 (6 bases). CDR1 is SEHNR, CDR2 FQNEAQ, per germline (reference sequence). The ends were cut back, 2 bases at V and 5 bases at J, with 9 bases in the middle. This CDR3 spans 13 amino acids. CDR3 loop: CASSLMAGETQYF. DNA of the CDR3: TGTGCCAGCAGCTTAATGGCGGGGGAGACCCAGTACTTC. Complete variable domain (other parts from reference TRBV7-9 and TRBJ2-5): DTGVSQNPRHKITKRGQNVTFRCDPISEHNRLYWYRQTLGQGPEFLTYFQNEAQLEKSRLLSDRFSAERPKGSFSTLEIQRTEQGDSAMYLCASSLMAGETQYFGPGTRLLVL.

This clonotype was recorded at least ten times. The gene calls are TRBV3-1 and TRBJ2-1, with D possibly being TRBD1 (5 bases). V was shortened by 0 bases and J by 4 bases, with 7 bases between the two germline ends. The CDR3 runs to 14 residues. Germline V gene data show CDR1 as LGHDT and CDR2 as YNNKEL (reference sequence). The CDR3 bases are TGTGCCAGCAGCCAAGAGCAGGGATACAATGAGCAGTTCTTC. Its protein product is CASSQEQGYNEQFF.

This clonotype was counted at least ten times. The CDR3 coding sequence is TGTGCCAGCAGTGACAAGGGGAACACTGAAGCTTTCTTT. As protein: CASSDKGNTEAFF. The V gene is TRBV2, the J gene TRBJ1-1, with D hard to call. The germline gives CDR1 SNHLY, CDR2 FYNNEI. There are 13 residues in the CDR3. The germline V and J ends were trimmed by 3 bases and 1 base, with 6 bases remaining between them.